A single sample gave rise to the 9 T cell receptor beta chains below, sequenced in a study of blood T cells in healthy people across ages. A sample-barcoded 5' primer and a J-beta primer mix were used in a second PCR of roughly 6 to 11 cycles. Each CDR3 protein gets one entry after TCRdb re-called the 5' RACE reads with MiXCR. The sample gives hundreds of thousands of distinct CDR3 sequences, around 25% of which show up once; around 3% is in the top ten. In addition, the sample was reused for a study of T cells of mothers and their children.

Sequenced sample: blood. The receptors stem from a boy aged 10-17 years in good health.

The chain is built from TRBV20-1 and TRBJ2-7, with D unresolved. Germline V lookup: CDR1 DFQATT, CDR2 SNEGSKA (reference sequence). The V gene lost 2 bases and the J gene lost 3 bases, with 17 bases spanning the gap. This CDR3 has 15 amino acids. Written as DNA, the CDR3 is TGCAGTGCTAGACCTCAGAACGCGGTGCACTACGAGCAGTACTTC. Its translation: CSARPQNAVHYEQYF.

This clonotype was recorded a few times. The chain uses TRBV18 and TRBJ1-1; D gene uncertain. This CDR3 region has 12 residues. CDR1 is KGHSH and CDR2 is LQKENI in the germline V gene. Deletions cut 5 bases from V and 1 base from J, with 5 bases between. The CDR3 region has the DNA TGTGCCAGCTCAGGCGCGAACACTGAAGCTTTCTTT. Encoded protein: CASSGANTEAFF.

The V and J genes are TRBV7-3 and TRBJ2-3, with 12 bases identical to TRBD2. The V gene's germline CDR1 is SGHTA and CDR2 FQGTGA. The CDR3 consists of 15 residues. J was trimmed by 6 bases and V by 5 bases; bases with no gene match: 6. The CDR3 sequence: CASSPLAGGQDTQYF. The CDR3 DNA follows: TGTGCCAGCAGCCCGCTAGCGGGGGGGCAGGATACGCAGTATTTT.

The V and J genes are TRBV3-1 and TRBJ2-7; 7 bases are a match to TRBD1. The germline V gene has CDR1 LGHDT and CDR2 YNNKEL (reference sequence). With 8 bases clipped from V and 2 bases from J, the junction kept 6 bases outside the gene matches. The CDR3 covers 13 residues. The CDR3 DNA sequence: TGTGCCAGCGGTGGGGACAGTACCTACGAGCAGTACTTC. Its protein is CASGGDSTYEQYF.

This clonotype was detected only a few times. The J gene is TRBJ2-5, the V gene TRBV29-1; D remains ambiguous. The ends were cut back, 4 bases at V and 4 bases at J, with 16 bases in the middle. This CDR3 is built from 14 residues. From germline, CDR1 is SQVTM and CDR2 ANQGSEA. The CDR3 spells CSVVPNGQVETQYF. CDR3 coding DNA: TGCAGCGTTGTCCCGAACGGTCAGGTAGAGACCCAGTACTTC.

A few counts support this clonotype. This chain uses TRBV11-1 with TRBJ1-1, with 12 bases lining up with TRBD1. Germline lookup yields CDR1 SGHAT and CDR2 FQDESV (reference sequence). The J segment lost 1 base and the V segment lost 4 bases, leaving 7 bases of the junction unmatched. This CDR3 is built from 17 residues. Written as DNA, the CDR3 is TGTGCCAGCAGCTCGAACCGGGACAGGGGGCCGAACACTGAAGCTTTCTTT. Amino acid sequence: CASSSNRDRGPNTEAFF.

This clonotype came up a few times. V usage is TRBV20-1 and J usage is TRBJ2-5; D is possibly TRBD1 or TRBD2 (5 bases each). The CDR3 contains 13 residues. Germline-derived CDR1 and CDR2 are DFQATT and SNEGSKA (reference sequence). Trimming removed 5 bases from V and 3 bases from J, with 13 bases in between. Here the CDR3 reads CSAGPGPEETQYF. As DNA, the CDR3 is TGCAGTGCTGGACCGGGGCCTGAAGAGACCCAGTACTTC.

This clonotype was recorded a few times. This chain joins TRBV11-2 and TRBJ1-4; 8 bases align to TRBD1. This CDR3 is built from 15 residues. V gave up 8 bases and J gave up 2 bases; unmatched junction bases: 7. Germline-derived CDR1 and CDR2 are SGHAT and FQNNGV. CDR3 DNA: TGTGCCAGCGCCCGGGGGGACAGGACTAATGAAAAACTGTTTTTT. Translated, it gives CASARGDRTNEKLFF.

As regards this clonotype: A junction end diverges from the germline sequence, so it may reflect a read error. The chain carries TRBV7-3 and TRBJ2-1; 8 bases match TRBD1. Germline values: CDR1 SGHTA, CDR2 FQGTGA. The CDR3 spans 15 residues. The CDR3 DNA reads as TGTGCTAGCAGCCACCGGGACAGGCTACACAATGAGCAGTTCTTC. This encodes CASSHRDRLHNEQFF. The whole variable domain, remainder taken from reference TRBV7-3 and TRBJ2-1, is GAGVSQTPSNKVTEKGKYVELRCDPISGHTALYWYRQSLGQGPEFLIYFQGTGAADDSGLPNDRFFAVRPEGSVSTLKIQRTERGDSAVYLCASSHRDRLHNEQFFGPGTRLTVL.